This T cell receptor (beta chain) came from a study of CD8+ T cells in alopecia areata (dated by TCRdb to 2016 to 2019). Study-wide context: The treated patients took part in an open-label pilot trial in which moderate-to-severe alopecia areata was treated with oral tofacitinib at 5 to 10 mg twice daily. Patients received tofacitinib for 6 to 18 months and were then followed off drug for 6 months to check for delayed response and recurrence. Disease severity in treated patients was measured with the SALT score, which quantifies the percentage of affected scalp surface area. The study used high-throughput TCRbeta sequencing to examine T cell clonal expansion in alopecia areata, in both the C3H/HeJ mouse model and human patients. Human TCRbeta sequencing covered scalp tissue and sorted CD4+ and CD8+ peripheral blood T cells from patchy and totalis/universalis alopecia areata patients and healthy controls. Biopsies were taken from tofacitinib-treated patients at baseline and at 4 and 24 weeks of treatment, and a later scalp biopsy was taken in several of the tofacitinib-treated patients. Clonality in the scalp was compared among normal scalp (n=4), patchy alopecia areata scalp (n=8), and alopecia totalis/universalis scalp (n=8). RNA was obtained with the PAXgene miRNA kit for fixed scalp, the miRNeasy kit for PBMCs, and the RNeasy kit for mouse skin. TCRbeta CDR3 regions were amplified by immunoSEQ multiplex PCR using 35 Vbeta forward and 13 Jbeta reverse primers. Study-wide findings and limitations: TCR sequences shared between patients were less clear than in mice, possibly partly because of HLA diversity in the patient population. Scalp clonality and the number of expanded CD8+ clones among the top 100 scalp clones were significantly decreased by tofacitinib. Because the treated cohort was small and had just a single nonresponder, larger studies are needed to establish links between baseline CD8+ expansion and response. During tofacitinib treatment, many expanded lesional clones stuck around in both scalp and blood, and this persistence may partly explain why relapse happens after treatment is stopped. Unlike mouse skin, which is dominated by gammadelta T cells, normal human skin has resident alphabeta T cells that are also sequenced, and this complicates analysis of the scalp TCR repertoire. Lesional scalp, especially in alopecia totalis/universalis, showed higher clonality and more expanded CD8+ clones than normal scalp, suggesting antigenic drive.

CDR1 and CDR2 were assigned from the germline V gene (reference sequence) as WNHNN and SYGVQD. Measured from the cysteine to the phenylalanine, the CDR3 is 13 residues long. Here the CDR3 DNA is all that survives: 39 bases in frame from base 1. Trimming costs V 3 bases and J 5 bases, and their ends lie 10 bases apart. Comment on this clone: The antigen this receptor binds is unknown. One base away there is no much larger clone; base qualities are not given.

The treatment or condition label, read with the paper, signifies: oral pan-JAK inhibitor, 5-10 mg twice daily. Lesional scalp punch biopsies and peripheral blood were obtained from alopecia areata patients. After PBMCs were isolated by density centrifugation and stained for CD3, CD4 and CD8, a FACSAria was used to sort CD4+ and CD8+ T cells. To prepare the library, the immunoSEQ multiplex PCR assay was applied. RNA was extracted from all samples and reverse transcribed into cDNA, which served as template for TCR sequencing. SuperScript III was used for first-strand cDNA synthesis, primed with a 2:1 mix of oligo-dT and random hexamers. A synthetic immune receptor repertoire was used to measure amplification bias, and any remaining bias was corrected computationally. The source study handled its data this way. Raw reads were preprocessed for error removal, and CDR3 was defined according to IMGT conventions as running from the conserved cysteine to phenylalanine. Clonality was calculated as 1 minus Shannon entropy normalized by log2 of the number of productive unique TCRs. Whether each scalp clone was CD4 or CD8 was inferred by checking scalp TCRbeta sequences against the CD4 and CD8 repertoires from sorted blood. TCRdb re-hosts the immuneACCESS table, in-frame sequences only. Its copies lack some clones; in the studies checked, an unresolved V gene accounts for under half of them, and the cause for the rest is not known. Clone size and the V and J calls come from that table; the DNA yielded D and trimming. In all, the sample holds 180,000 or so clones, and about 51% of those were seen once. The ten top clones hold around 10% of the sample.

This receptor was obtained from a human donor with alopecia areata. The chain links TRBV10-1 with TRBJ1-1; TRBD1 could be the D gene, as 5 bases match. The sample was CD8+ T cells sorted from blood, taken around week 53, from a patient treated with tofacitinib. The CDR3 has the sequence CASSDQGWTEAFF. At the DNA level, the sequence is TGCGCCAGCAGTGATCAGGGTTGGACTGAAGCTTTCTTT.